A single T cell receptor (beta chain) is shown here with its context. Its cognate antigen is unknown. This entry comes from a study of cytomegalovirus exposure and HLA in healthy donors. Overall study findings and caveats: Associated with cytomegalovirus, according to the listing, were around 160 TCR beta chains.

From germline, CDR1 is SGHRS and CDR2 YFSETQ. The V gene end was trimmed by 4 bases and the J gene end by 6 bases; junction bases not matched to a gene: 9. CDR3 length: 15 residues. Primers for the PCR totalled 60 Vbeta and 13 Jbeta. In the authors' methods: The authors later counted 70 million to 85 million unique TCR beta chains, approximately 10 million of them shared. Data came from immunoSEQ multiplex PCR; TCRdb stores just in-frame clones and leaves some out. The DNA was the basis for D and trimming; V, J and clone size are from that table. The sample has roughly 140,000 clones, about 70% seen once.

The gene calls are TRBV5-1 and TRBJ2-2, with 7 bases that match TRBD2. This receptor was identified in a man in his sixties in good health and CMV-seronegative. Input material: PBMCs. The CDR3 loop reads CASSAGTTRSGELFF. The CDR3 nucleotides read TGCGCCAGCAGCGCCGGGACTACTCGATCCGGGGAGCTGTTTTTT.